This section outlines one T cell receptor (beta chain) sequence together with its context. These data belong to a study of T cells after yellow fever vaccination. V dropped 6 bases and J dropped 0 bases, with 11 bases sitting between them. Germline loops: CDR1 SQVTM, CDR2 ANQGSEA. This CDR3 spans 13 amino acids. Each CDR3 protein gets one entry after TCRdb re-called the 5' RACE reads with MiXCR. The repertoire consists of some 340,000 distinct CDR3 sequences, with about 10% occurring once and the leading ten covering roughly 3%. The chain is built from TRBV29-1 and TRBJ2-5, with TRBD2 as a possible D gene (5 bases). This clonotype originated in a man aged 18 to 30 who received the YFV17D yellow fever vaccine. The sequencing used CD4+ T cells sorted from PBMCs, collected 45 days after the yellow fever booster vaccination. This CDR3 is CSVKGADQETQYF. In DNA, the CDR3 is TGCAGCGTGAAGGGAGCAGACCAAGAGACCCAGTACTTC.